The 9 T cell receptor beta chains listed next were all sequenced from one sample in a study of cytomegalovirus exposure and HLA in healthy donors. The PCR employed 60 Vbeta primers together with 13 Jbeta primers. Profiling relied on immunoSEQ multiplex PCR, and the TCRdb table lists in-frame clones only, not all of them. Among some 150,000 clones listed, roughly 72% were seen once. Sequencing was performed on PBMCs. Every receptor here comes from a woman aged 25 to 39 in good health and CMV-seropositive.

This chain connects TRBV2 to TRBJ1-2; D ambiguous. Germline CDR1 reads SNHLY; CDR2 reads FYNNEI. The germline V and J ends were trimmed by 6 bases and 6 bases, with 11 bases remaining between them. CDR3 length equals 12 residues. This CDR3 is CASRSDSDGYTF. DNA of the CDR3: TGTGCCAGCAGATCGGATAGCGATGGCTACACCTTC.

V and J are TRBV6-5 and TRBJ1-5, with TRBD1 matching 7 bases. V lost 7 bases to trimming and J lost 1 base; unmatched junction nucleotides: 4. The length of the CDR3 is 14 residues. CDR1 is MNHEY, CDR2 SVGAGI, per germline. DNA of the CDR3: TGTGCCAGCAAGGGGGCAGGGAGCAATCAGCCCCAGCATTTT. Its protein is CASKGAGSNQPQHF.

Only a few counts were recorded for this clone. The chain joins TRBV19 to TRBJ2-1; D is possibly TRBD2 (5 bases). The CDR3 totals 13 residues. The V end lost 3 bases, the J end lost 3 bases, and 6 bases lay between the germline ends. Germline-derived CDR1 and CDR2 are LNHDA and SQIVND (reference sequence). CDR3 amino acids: CASSIGIYNEQFF. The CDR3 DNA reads TGTGCCAGTAGTATCGGGATCTACAATGAGCAGTTCTTC.

CDR3 loop: CASSLWRVTDTQYF. For the CDR3, the DNA is TGTGCCAGCAGCTTGTGGCGGGTCACAGATACGCAGTATTTT. The J gene is TRBJ2-3, the V gene TRBV5-5, with D possibly TRBD2 on 5 matching bases. This CDR3 contains 14 residues. Germline CDR1 reads SGHKS; CDR2 reads YYEKEE (reference sequence). Trimming removed 1 base at V and 2 bases at J, with 8 bases between. Drawing the rest from reference TRBV5-5 and TRBJ2-3, the complete variable domain is DAGVTQSPTHLIKTRGQQVTLRCSPISGHKSVSWYQQVLGQGPQFIFQYYEKEERGRGNFPDRFSARQFPNYSSELNVNALLLGDSALYLCASSLWRVTDTQYFGPGTRLTVL.

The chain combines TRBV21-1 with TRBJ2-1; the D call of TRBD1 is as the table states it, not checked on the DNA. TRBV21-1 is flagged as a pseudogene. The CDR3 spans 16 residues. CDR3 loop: CASSPRLRGPGSEQFF. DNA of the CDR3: TGTGCCAGCAGCCCCCGGTTGAGGGGGCCAGGGAGTGAGCAGTTCTTC.

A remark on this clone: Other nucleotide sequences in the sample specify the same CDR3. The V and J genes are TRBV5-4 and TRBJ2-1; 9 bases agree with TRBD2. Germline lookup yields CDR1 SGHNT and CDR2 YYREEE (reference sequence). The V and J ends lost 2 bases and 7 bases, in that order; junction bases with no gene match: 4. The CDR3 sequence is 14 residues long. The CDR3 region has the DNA TGTGCCAGCAGCTTAGTAGCGGGAGATAATGAGCAGTTCTTC. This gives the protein CASSLVAGDNEQFF.

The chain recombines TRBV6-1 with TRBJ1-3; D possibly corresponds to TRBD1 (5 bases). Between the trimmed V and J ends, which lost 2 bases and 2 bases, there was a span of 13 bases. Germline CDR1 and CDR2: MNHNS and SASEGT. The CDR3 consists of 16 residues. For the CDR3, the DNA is TGTGCCAGCAGTGAACTCGGGGGTAAGGCTGGAAACACCATATATTTT. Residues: CASSELGGKAGNTIYF.

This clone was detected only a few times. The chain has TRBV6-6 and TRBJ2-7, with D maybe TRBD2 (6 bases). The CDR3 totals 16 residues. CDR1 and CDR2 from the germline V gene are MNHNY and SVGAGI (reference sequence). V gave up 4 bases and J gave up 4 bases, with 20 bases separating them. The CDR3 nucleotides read TGTGCCAGCAGTTCTTCCACTAGCCGGAGCAGATACGAGCAGTACTTC. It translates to CASSSSTSRSRYEQYF.

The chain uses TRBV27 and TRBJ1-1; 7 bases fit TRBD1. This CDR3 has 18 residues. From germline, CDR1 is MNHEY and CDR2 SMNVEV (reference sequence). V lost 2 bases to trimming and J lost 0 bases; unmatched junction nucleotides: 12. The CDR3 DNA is TGTGCCAGCAGTTTACTCCACCGGGACAGAGGATTGAACACTGAAGCTTTCTTT. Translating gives CASSLLHRDRGLNTEAFF.